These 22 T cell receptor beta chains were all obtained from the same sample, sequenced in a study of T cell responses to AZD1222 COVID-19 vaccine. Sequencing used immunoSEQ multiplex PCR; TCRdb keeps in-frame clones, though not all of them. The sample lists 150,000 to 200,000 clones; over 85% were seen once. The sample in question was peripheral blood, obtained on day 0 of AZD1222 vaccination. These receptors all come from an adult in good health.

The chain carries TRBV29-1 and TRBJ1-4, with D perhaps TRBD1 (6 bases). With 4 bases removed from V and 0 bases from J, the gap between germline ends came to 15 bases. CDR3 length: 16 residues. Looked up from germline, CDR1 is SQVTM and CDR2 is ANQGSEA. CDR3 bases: TGCAGCGTTGGACCTCCAGGGGTTCCAACTAATGAAAAACTGTTTTTT. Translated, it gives CSVGPPGVPTNEKLFF.

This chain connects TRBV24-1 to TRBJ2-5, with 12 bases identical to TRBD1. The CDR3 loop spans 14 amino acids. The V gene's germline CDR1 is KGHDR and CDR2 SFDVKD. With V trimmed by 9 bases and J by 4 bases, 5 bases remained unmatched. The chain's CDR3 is CATRGQGARETQYF. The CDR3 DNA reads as TGTGCCACCCGGGGACAGGGGGCGAGAGAGACCCAGTACTTC.

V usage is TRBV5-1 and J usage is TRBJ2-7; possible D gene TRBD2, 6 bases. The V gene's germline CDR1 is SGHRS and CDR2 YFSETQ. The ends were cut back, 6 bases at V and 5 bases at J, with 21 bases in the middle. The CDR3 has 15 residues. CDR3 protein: CASKLAGSKGNEQYF. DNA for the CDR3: TGCGCCAGCAAATTGGCGGGGTCAAAAGGAAACGAGCAGTACTTC.

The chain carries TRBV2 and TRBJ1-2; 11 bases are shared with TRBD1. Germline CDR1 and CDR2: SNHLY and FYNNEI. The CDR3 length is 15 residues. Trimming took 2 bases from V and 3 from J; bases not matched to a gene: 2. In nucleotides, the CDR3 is TGTGCCAGCAGTGAACGGACAGGGGGCTACTATGGCTACACCTTC. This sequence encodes CASSERTGGYYGYTF.

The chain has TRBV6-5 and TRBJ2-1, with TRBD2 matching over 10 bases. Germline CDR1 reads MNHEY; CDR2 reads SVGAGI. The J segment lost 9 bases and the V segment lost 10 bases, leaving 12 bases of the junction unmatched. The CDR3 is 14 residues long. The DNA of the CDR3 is TGTGCCACTAAGGAACTAGCGGGAATGAGTGAGCAGTTCTTC. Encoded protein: CATKELAGMSEQFF.

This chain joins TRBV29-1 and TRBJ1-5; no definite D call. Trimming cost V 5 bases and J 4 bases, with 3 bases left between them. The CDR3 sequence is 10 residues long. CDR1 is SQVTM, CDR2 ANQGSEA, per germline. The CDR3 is CSVRNQPQHF. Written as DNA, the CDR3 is TGCAGCGTTCGGAATCAGCCCCAGCATTTT.

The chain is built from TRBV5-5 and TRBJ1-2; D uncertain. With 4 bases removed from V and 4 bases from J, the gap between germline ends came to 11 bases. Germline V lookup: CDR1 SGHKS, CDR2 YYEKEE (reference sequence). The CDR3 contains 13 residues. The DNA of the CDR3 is TGTGCCAGCAGCGGCTGGTCCAGCTATGGCTACACCTTC. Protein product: CASSGWSSYGYTF.

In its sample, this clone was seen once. CDR3 region: CASSMVGYNEQFF. CDR3 sequence (DNA): TGTGCCAGTAGTATGGTGGGCTACAATGAGCAGTTCTTC. This chain connects TRBV19 to TRBJ2-1; D gene ambiguous. CDR1 LNHDA and CDR2 SQIVND come from the germline V gene (reference sequence). Trimming shortened V by 3 bases and J by 3 bases, and 6 bases separated the two germline ends. This CDR3 contains 13 residues.

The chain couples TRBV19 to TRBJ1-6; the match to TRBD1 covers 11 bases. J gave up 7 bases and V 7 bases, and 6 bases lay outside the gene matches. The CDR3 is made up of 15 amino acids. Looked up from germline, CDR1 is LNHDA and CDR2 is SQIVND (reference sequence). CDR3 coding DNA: TGTGCCAGTACCCCAGGACAGGGGGCAAATTCACCCCTCCACTTT. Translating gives CASTPGQGANSPLHF. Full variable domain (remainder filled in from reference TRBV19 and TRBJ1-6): DGGITQSPKYLFRKEGQNVTLSCEQNLNHDAMYWYRQDPGQGLRLIYYSQIVNDFQKGDIAEGYSVSREKKESFPLTVTSAQKNPTAFYLCASTPGQGANSPLHFGNGTRLTVT.

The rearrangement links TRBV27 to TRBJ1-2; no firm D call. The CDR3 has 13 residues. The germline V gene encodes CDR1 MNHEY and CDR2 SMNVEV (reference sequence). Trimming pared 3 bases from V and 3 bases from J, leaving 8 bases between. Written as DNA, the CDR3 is TGTGCCAGCAGTTTGTCCCAGGACTATGGCTACACCTTC. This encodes CASSLSQDYGYTF.

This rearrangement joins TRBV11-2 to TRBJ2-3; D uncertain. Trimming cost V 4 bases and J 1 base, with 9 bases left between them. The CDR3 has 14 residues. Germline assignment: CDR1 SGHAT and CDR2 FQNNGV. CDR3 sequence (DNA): TGTGCCAGCAGCTCTACCCTACGCACAGATACGCAGTATTTT. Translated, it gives CASSSTLRTDTQYF.

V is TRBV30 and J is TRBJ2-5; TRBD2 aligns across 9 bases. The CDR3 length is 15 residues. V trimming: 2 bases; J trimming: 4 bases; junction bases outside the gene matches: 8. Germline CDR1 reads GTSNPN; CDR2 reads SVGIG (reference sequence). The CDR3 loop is CAWSFDVAGVETQYF. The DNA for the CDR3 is TGTGCCTGGAGTTTTGATGTAGCGGGAGTAGAGACCCAGTACTTC.

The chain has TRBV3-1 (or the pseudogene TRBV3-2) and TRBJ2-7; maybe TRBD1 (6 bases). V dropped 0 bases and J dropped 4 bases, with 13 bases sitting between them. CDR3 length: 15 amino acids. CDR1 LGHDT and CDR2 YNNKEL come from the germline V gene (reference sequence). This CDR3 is CASSQDLAGAYEQYF. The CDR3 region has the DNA TGTGCCAGCAGCCAAGATCTAGCAGGGGCTTACGAGCAGTACTTC.

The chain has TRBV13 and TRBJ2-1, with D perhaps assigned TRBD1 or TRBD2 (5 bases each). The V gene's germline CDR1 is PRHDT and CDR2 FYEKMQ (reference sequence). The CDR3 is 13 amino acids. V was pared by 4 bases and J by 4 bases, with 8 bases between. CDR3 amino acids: CASSWGRYNEQFF. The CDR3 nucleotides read TGTGCCAGCAGCTGGGGACGGTACAATGAGCAGTTCTTC.

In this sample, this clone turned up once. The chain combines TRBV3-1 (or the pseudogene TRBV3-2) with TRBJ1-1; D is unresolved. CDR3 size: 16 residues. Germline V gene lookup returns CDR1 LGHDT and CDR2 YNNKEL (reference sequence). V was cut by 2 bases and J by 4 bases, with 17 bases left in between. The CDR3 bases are TGTGCCAGCAGCCAATATGGTAGGCAATCGGGCACTGAAGCTTTCTTT. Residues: CASSQYGRQSGTEAFF.

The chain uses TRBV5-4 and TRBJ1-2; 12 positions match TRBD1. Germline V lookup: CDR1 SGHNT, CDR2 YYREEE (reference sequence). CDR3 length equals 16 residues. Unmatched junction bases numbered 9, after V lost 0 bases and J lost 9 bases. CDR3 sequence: CASSLGLSGQGASYTF. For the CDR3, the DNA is TGTGCCAGCAGCTTGGGGCTTTCGGGACAGGGGGCGAGCTACACCTTC.

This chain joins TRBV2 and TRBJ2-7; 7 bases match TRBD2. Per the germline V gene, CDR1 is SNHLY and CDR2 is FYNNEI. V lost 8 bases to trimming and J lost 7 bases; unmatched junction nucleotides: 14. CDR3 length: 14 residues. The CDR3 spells CASRVVREWGEQYF. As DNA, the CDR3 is TGTGCCAGCCGTGTGGTGCGGGAGTGGGGGGAGCAGTACTTC.

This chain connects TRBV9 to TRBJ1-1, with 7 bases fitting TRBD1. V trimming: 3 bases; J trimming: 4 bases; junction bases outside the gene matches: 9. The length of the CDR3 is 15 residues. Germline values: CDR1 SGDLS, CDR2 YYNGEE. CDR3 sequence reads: CASSARGGSITEAFF. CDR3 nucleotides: TGTGCCAGCAGCGCCCGAGGGGGCTCGATCACTGAAGCTTTCTTT.

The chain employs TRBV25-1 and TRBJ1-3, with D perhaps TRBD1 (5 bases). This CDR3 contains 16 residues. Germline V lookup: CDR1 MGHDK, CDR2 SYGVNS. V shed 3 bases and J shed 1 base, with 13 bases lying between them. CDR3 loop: CASSDPGPISGNTIYF. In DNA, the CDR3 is TGTGCCAGCAGTGATCCGGGACCCATATCTGGAAACACCATATATTTT.

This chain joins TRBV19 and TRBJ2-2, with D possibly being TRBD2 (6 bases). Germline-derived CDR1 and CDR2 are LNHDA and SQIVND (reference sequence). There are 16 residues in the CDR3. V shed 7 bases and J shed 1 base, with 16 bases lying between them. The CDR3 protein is CASMGGPRRNTGELFF. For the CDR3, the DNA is TGTGCCAGTATGGGGGGTCCCAGGAGGAACACCGGGGAGCTGTTTTTT.

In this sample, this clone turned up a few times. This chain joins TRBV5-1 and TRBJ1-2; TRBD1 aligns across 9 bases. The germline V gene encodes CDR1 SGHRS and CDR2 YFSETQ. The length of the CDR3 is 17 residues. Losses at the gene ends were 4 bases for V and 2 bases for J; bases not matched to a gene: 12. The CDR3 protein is CASSLTPPGQGNYGYTF. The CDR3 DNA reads TGCGCCAGCAGCCTTACACCACCGGGACAGGGAAACTATGGCTACACCTTC. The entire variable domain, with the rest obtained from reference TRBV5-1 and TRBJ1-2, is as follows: KAGVTQTPRYLIKTRGQQVTLSCSPISGHRSVSWYQQTPGQGLQFLFEYFSETQRNKGNFPGRFSGRQFSNSRSEMNVSTLELGDSALYLCASSLTPPGQGNYGYTFGSGTRLTVV.

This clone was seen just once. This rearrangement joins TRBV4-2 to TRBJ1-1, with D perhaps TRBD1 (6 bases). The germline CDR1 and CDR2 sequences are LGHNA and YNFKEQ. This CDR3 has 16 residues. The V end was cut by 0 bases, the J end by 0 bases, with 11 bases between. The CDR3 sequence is CASSQDLGGLNTEAFF. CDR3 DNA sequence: TGTGCCAGCAGCCAAGATCTGGGGGGCTTGAACACTGAAGCTTTCTTT.